The rows below give T cell receptor beta chains drawn from one sample of a study of T cell repertoires in cytomegalovirus infection. Antigens of these TCRs are unknown. In TCRdb, the reads were re-called with MiXCR into one record per CDR3 protein. The sample carries about 920,000 distinct CDR3 sequences, 31% recorded once. Sequencing used cultured CD8+ T cells from PBMCs, obtained from culture after CMV antigen stimulation. All receptors derive from a human donor in good health (CMV status not recorded). Some clones in this sample may be carry-over from other donors' samples. The CDR3 runs from the conserved cysteine through the conserved F or W. A D gene is named only where the DNA matches it firmly. Expanded clones are given a class, and other clones once, few, many or no size at all.

d_call: -; v_call: TRBV6-1; j_call: TRBJ1-1; clone_size: many; cdr3_nt: TGTGCCAGCGGGCCCACTGAAGCTTTCTTT; cdr3_aa: CASGPTEAFF
d_call: -; v_call: TRBV7-8; j_call: TRBJ2-3; clone_size: -; cdr3_nt: TGTGCCAGCAGCCCGAGAAGGGAGGGGGGTAGCACAGATACGCAGTATTTT; cdr3_aa: CASSPRREGGSTDTQYF
d_call: -; v_call: TRBV27; j_call: TRBJ1-1; clone_size: -; cdr3_nt: TGTGCCAGCAGTTTTTTTGGGATGAACACTGAAGCTTTCTTT; cdr3_aa: CASSFFGMNTEAFF
d_call: -; v_call: TRBV11-2; j_call: TRBJ2-1; clone_size: few; cdr3_nt: TGTGCCAGCAGCTTATACTCAGTCAAGAGCTCCTACAATGAGCAGTTCTTC; cdr3_aa: CASSLYSVKSSYNEQFF
d_call: TRBD1; v_call: TRBV12-3/TRBV12-4; j_call: TRBJ1-6; clone_size: few; cdr3_nt: TGTGCCAGCAGTTCATCCACAGGGGCTTCACCCCTCCACTTT; cdr3_aa: CASSSSTGASPLHF
d_call: TRBD2; v_call: TRBV28; j_call: TRBJ2-4; clone_size: many; cdr3_nt: TGTGCCAGCAGTTTAGCGGGGGGCCACCTCTCGGGTCAGTACTTC; cdr3_aa: CASSLAGGHLSGQYF
d_call: -; v_call: TRBV7-3; j_call: TRBJ2-1; clone_size: few; cdr3_nt: TGTGCCAGCAGCTCCACTACTGAGCAGTTCTTC; cdr3_aa: CASSSTTEQFF
d_call: -; v_call: TRBV28; j_call: TRBJ1-5; clone_size: -; cdr3_nt: TGTGCCAGCAGTAGGGGTTTTGATCAGCCCCAGCATTTT; cdr3_aa: CASSRGFDQPQHF
d_call: TRBD2; v_call: TRBV6-1; j_call: TRBJ2-1; clone_size: few; cdr3_nt: TGTGCCAGCAGTGAAATAGCGGGGGGGCCCAATGAGCAGTTCTTC; cdr3_aa: CASSEIAGGPNEQFF
d_call: -; v_call: TRBV7-9; j_call: TRBJ1-2; clone_size: few; cdr3_nt: TGTGCCAGCAGTTCATATGTCCCAGGAGCTAACTATGGCTACACCTTC; cdr3_aa: CASSSYVPGANYGYTF
d_call: -; v_call: TRBV6-2/TRBV6-3; j_call: TRBJ2-1; clone_size: -; cdr3_nt: TGTGCCACCAGAGTTGTGAACAATGAGCAGTTCTTC; cdr3_aa: CATRVVNNEQFF
d_call: -; v_call: TRBV7-9; j_call: TRBJ2-1; clone_size: once; cdr3_nt: TGTGCCAGCAGCTTTAAGTTGGGGGGTCCCTACAATGAGCAGTTCTTC; cdr3_aa: CASSFKLGGPYNEQFF
d_call: TRBD1; v_call: TRBV7-8; j_call: TRBJ2-1; clone_size: many; cdr3_nt: TGTGCCAGCACTTCCGGCGACAGGGTTGAGCAGTTCTTC; cdr3_aa: CASTSGDRVEQFF
d_call: -; v_call: TRBV4-1; j_call: TRBJ2-3; clone_size: -; cdr3_nt: TGTGCCAGCAGCCAGCTTGATCTAACTAGCACAGATACGCAGTATTTT; cdr3_aa: CASSQLDLTSTDTQYF
d_call: -; v_call: TRBV13; j_call: TRBJ1-2; clone_size: once; cdr3_nt: TGTGCCAGCAGCCACGCTCGGCGCACTAACTATGGCTACACCTTC; cdr3_aa: CASSHARRTNYGYTF
d_call: -; v_call: TRBV20-1; j_call: TRBJ1-3; clone_size: -; cdr3_nt: TGCAGTGCTTCCCGTGATCTGGGAAACACCATATATTTT; cdr3_aa: CSASRDLGNTIYF
d_call: -; v_call: TRBV4-1; j_call: TRBJ2-3; clone_size: -; cdr3_nt: TGCGCCAGCAGCCAACCCGACCGGGATACGCAGTATTTT; cdr3_aa: CASSQPDRDTQYF
d_call: -; v_call: TRBV12-3/TRBV12-4; j_call: TRBJ2-7; clone_size: few; cdr3_nt: TGTGCCAGCAGTTTAGTCTCCGGGGGCGAGCAGTACTTC; cdr3_aa: CASSLVSGGEQYF
d_call: -; v_call: TRBV5-6; j_call: TRBJ2-2; clone_size: -; cdr3_nt: TGTGCCAGCAGCTTGGGTCTAGAGCCATACACCGGGGAGCTGTTTTTT; cdr3_aa: CASSLGLEPYTGELFF
d_call: -; v_call: TRBV2; j_call: TRBJ2-2; clone_size: -; cdr3_nt: TGTGCCAGCAGTGAAGCTGGGGTGAGGGCGAACACCGGGGAGCTGTTTTTT; cdr3_aa: CASSEAGVRANTGELFF
d_call: -; v_call: TRBV27; j_call: TRBJ1-2; clone_size: once; cdr3_nt: TGTGCCAGCAGGCATCCTAACTATGGCTACACCTTC; cdr3_aa: CASRHPNYGYTF
d_call: -; v_call: TRBV14; j_call: TRBJ2-1; clone_size: -; cdr3_nt: TGTGCCAGCACCCTTAAGATTGGGCGAGAGCAGTTCTTC; cdr3_aa: CASTLKIGREQFF
d_call: -; v_call: TRBV6-6; j_call: TRBJ2-5; clone_size: -; cdr3_nt: TGTGCCAGCAGTTACTCGATTTCCGGGGGGCCCAAGACGACCCAGTACTTC; cdr3_aa: CASSYSISGGPKTTQYF
d_call: -; v_call: TRBV4-1; j_call: TRBJ1-5; clone_size: few; cdr3_nt: TGCGCCAGCAGCGACGGGTTAGGGTCGGAACAGCCCCAGCATTTT; cdr3_aa: CASSDGLGSEQPQHF
d_call: TRBD2; v_call: TRBV7-2; j_call: TRBJ2-7; clone_size: few; cdr3_nt: TGTGCCAGCAGCTCCCCCCTGACTAGCGGGGGGCCCAATTCCTACGAGCAGTACTTC; cdr3_aa: CASSSPLTSGGPNSYEQYF
d_call: -; v_call: TRBV4-1; j_call: TRBJ2-2; clone_size: few; cdr3_nt: TGCGCCAGCAGCCAAGTGGGGGCGTTGGCCGGGGAGCTGTTTTTT; cdr3_aa: CASSQVGALAGELFF
d_call: -; v_call: TRBV2; j_call: TRBJ2-3; clone_size: -; cdr3_nt: TGTGCCAGCAGTGAAGGCCTAGCGAGGCGCACAGATACGCAGTATTTT; cdr3_aa: CASSEGLARRTDTQYF
d_call: TRBD2; v_call: TRBV20-1; j_call: TRBJ2-6; clone_size: -; cdr3_nt: TGCAGTGCCCCCGACTGGGGGGGGGGTGAAGTCCTGACTTTC; cdr3_aa: CSAPDWGGGEVLTF
d_call: -; v_call: TRBV11-2; j_call: TRBJ1-2; clone_size: -; cdr3_nt: TGTGCCAGCAGCTTAGATCGGGGGACGGGCTACACCTTC; cdr3_aa: CASSLDRGTGYTF
d_call: -; v_call: TRBV5-8; j_call: TRBJ1-2; clone_size: -; cdr3_nt: TGTGCCAGCAGCTTGGGCAGGGCGGACGGCTACACCTTC; cdr3_aa: CASSLGRADGYTF
d_call: TRBD1; v_call: TRBV19; j_call: TRBJ1-1; clone_size: many; cdr3_nt: TGTGCCAGTAGTACTTCCGGACAGGCAGGTGGATTGGGCACTGAAGCTTTCTTT; cdr3_aa: CASSTSGQAGGLGTEAFF
d_call: -; v_call: TRBV7-9; j_call: TRBJ1-1; clone_size: few; cdr3_nt: TGTGCCAGCAGCTTAACCAGGGAAGCTTTCTTT; cdr3_aa: CASSLTREAFF
d_call: TRBD1; v_call: TRBV6-5; j_call: TRBJ2-1; clone_size: few; cdr3_nt: TGTGCCAGCAGTTACCCTGGACAGGGGGAGTACAATGAGCAGTTCTTC; cdr3_aa: CASSYPGQGEYNEQFF
d_call: TRBD1; v_call: TRBV20-1; j_call: TRBJ1-2; clone_size: -; cdr3_nt: TGCAGTGCTAGGGACAGGGGGCGAGGCTACACCTTC; cdr3_aa: CSARDRGRGYTF
d_call: TRBD2; v_call: TRBV7-2; j_call: TRBJ2-1; clone_size: many; cdr3_nt: TGTGCCAGCAGCTCACCGCTGAGCGGGGGGGCCAGTGAGCAGTTCTTC; cdr3_aa: CASSSPLSGGASEQFF
d_call: TRBD2; v_call: TRBV3-1; j_call: TRBJ2-1; clone_size: few; cdr3_nt: TGTGCCAGCTCCGGGACTAGCGCCTACAATGAGCAGTTCTTC; cdr3_aa: CASSGTSAYNEQFF
d_call: TRBD1; v_call: TRBV12-3/TRBV12-4; j_call: TRBJ1-5; clone_size: many; cdr3_nt: TGTGCCAGCAGTGGGACAGTTCCGCTCAATCAGCCCCAGCATTTT; cdr3_aa: CASSGTVPLNQPQHF
d_call: -; v_call: TRBV4-1; j_call: TRBJ2-6; clone_size: -; cdr3_nt: TGCGCCAGCAGCCAAGTAGCTGGGGCCAACGTCCTGACTTTC; cdr3_aa: CASSQVAGANVLTF
d_call: TRBD1; v_call: TRBV27; j_call: TRBJ1-1; clone_size: few; cdr3_nt: TGTGCCAGCGGACAGGGTCCGGGCACTGAAGCTTTCTTT; cdr3_aa: CASGQGPGTEAFF
d_call: -; v_call: TRBV19; j_call: TRBJ2-5; clone_size: -; cdr3_nt: TGTGCCAGTAGTAGAGGGGGGTTTCAAGAGACCCAGTACTTC; cdr3_aa: CASSRGGFQETQYF
d_call: -; v_call: TRBV7-9; j_call: TRBJ1-3; clone_size: -; cdr3_nt: TGTGCCAGCAGCTCTCCCCGGACGGGGGACACCATATATTTT; cdr3_aa: CASSSPRTGDTIYF
d_call: TRBD2; v_call: TRBV7-9; j_call: TRBJ2-5; clone_size: few; cdr3_nt: TGTGCCAGCAGCGGGGAACTAGCGGCACAAGAGACCCAGTACTTC; cdr3_aa: CASSGELAAQETQYF
d_call: TRBD1; v_call: TRBV27; j_call: TRBJ1-1; clone_size: -; cdr3_nt: TGTGCCAGCAGAACGTTTAGGACAGGGGTCCTAGTGGGTGGAATAGCCGTTCTAGACACTGAAGCTTTCTTT; cdr3_aa: CASRTFRTGVLVGGIAVLDTEAFF
d_call: -; v_call: TRBV5-4; j_call: TRBJ2-7; clone_size: -; cdr3_nt: TGTGCCAGCAGCGACCATCCGGGACCCGACTACGAGCAGTACTTC; cdr3_aa: CASSDHPGPDYEQYF
d_call: TRBD2; v_call: TRBV27; j_call: TRBJ2-3; clone_size: -; cdr3_nt: TGTGCCAGCAGCCACCCACCCGGACTAGCGGGGGCTATTACGCAGTATTTT; cdr3_aa: CASSHPPGLAGAITQYF
d_call: -; v_call: TRBV6-5; j_call: TRBJ1-1; clone_size: many; cdr3_nt: TGTGCCAGCAGTTACCAGGGGATGAACACTGAAGCTTTCTTT; cdr3_aa: CASSYQGMNTEAFF
d_call: TRBD2; v_call: TRBV27; j_call: TRBJ2-5; clone_size: many; cdr3_nt: TGTGCCAGCAGCCAACGGTGGGGGGGTCAAGAGACCCAGTACTTC; cdr3_aa: CASSQRWGGQETQYF
d_call: -; v_call: TRBV15; j_call: TRBJ2-7; clone_size: -; cdr3_nt: TGTGCCACCCGTGGCATCTGGTACGAGCAGTACTTC; cdr3_aa: CATRGIWYEQYF
d_call: -; v_call: TRBV29-1; j_call: TRBJ2-7; clone_size: few; cdr3_nt: TGCAGCGTTGTCATGTGGGGAGACGTTGCCTACGAGCAGTACTTC; cdr3_aa: CSVVMWGDVAYEQYF
d_call: -; v_call: TRBV7-9; j_call: TRBJ1-1; clone_size: few; cdr3_nt: TGTGCCAGCAGCTTACCAGGACGGATGAACACTGAAGCTTTCTTT; cdr3_aa: CASSLPGRMNTEAFF
d_call: -; v_call: TRBV12-3/TRBV12-4; j_call: TRBJ1-5; clone_size: many; cdr3_nt: TGTGCCAGCCAATCCTGGGGTCAGCCCCAGCATTTT; cdr3_aa: CASQSWGQPQHF
d_call: TRBD2; v_call: TRBV20-1; j_call: TRBJ2-1; clone_size: -; cdr3_nt: TGCAGTGCTAGAGACCCGGGGGGGTCTTCCTACAATGAGCAGTTCTTC; cdr3_aa: CSARDPGGSSYNEQFF
d_call: TRBD1; v_call: TRBV27; j_call: TRBJ2-7; clone_size: few; cdr3_nt: TGTGCCAGCAGTAACCTCCCCGGGACAGGGATATACGAGCAGTACTTC; cdr3_aa: CASSNLPGTGIYEQYF
d_call: -; v_call: TRBV9; j_call: TRBJ1-4; clone_size: -; cdr3_nt: TGTGCCAGCAGCGTAGATGGTGGGGCATATGAAAAACTGTTTTTT; cdr3_aa: CASSVDGGAYEKLFF
d_call: -; v_call: TRBV10-2; j_call: TRBJ1-1; clone_size: -; cdr3_nt: TGCGCCAGCAGTGATATAATGAACACTGAAGCTTTCTTT; cdr3_aa: CASSDIMNTEAFF
d_call: -; v_call: TRBV19; j_call: TRBJ1-1; clone_size: few; cdr3_nt: TGTGCCAGTAGCCACTACGGGCAGACTGAAGCTTTCTTT; cdr3_aa: CASSHYGQTEAFF